This T cell receptor (beta chain) appears in the sequencing data of a study of blood T cells in healthy people across ages. Per-sample PBMC isolation yielded at least 7 million cells. Study-wide points: The study found TCR beta diversity correlated strongly with naive T cell percentage.

Primers used in a second PCR of roughly 6 to 12 cycles were a sample-barcoded 5' primer and a J-beta primer mix. TCRdb ran MiXCR on the 5' RACE reads and lists one entry per CDR3 protein. The sample comprises fewer than 2,000,000 distinct CDR3 sequences, 35% to 50% of which are singletons, and more than 20% rests with the top ten. The V end lost 4 bases, the J end lost 1 base, and 10 bases lay between the germline ends. This CDR3 contains 13 residues. Germline CDR1 is SQVTM and CDR2 is ANQGSEA. On this clonotype: Antigen specificity is unknown.

The TCR originated in a human donor in good health. The chain joins TRBV29-1 to TRBJ1-2, with D possibly being TRBD1 (5 bases). Sequencing was carried out using blood. CDR3 sequence reads: CSVGQMFNYGYTF. CDR3 DNA: TGCAGCGTTGGACAGATGTTTAACTATGGCTACACCTTC. The whole variable domain, remainder taken from reference TRBV29-1 and TRBJ1-2, is SAVISQKPSRDICQRGTSLTIQCQVDSQVTMMFWYRQQPGQSLTLIATANQGSEATYESGFVIDKFPISRPNLTFSTLTVSNMSPEDSSIYLCSVGQMFNYGYTFGSGTRLTVV.